The 20 T cell receptor beta chains below were found in one sample sequenced in a study of monozygotic twins with inflammatory bowel disease. Each CDR3 protein gets one entry in TCRdb, which reprocessed the 5' RACE reads and gives no DNA. The table lists around 370,000 distinct CDR3 sequences. The source material was blood. All receptors derive from a human donor with ulcerative colitis or Crohn's disease, or a healthy co-twin of an affected twin (not recorded which).

This rearrangement joins TRBV19 to TRBJ1-5; TCRdb's D call, TRBD1, is unchecked because there is no DNA. This CDR3 is 15 amino acids long. Germline CDR1 reads LNHDA; CDR2 reads SQIVND (reference sequence). The CDR3 is CASTRTPESNGPQHF.

The chain couples TRBV7-2 to TRBJ2-3; TCRdb's D call, TRBD2, is unchecked because there is no DNA. Germline V gene lookup returns CDR1 SGHTA and CDR2 FQGNSA. The CDR3 sequence is 16 residues long. The chain's CDR3 is CASSFRGTSGGDTQYF.

The chain employs TRBV6-2 or TRBV6-3 and TRBJ2-1; TCRdb calls TRBD1, which cannot be checked without DNA. The CDR3 is 17 residues long. Per germline, CDR1 MNHEY and CDR2 SVGEGT. The CDR3 reads CASSFNSGTGSYNEQFF.

This chain uses TRBV24-1 with TRBJ2-5; TCRdb's assignment of TRBD1 cannot be checked, as there is no DNA. There are 13 residues in the CDR3. Germline V gene lookup returns CDR1 KGHDR and CDR2 SFDVKD. The chain's CDR3 is CATRGTVQETQYF.

This sequence joins TRBV5-1 and TRBJ2-7; TCRdb picks TRBD2, but there is no DNA to check that call. This CDR3 comprises 16 residues. CDR1 is SGHRS, CDR2 YFSETQ, per germline. CDR3 sequence: CASSRLHASVSYEQYF.

V and J are TRBV6-5 and TRBJ1-6. Germline lookup yields CDR1 MNHEY and CDR2 SVGAGI. The CDR3 runs to 17 residues. CDR3: CASSYGQGSSYNSPLHF.

CDR3 protein: CASSLPWTAAWYGYTF. This chain links TRBV6-2 or TRBV6-3 with TRBJ1-2; TCRdb picks TRBD1, but there is no DNA to check that call. Germline V gene sequence: CDR1 MNHEY, CDR2 SVGEGT. The CDR3 runs to 16 residues.

This chain joins TRBV5-1 and TRBJ2-1; checking the TCRdb D call of TRBD2 is not possible without DNA. This CDR3 is 14 amino acids long. Germline-derived CDR1 and CDR2 are SGHRS and YFSETQ. The CDR3 reads CASSLDRRNNEQFF. The complete variable domain, with remaining parts taken from reference TRBV5-1 and TRBJ2-1, reads KAGVTQTPRYLIKTRGQQVTLSCSPISGHRSVSWYQQTPGQGLQFLFEYFSETQRNKGNFPGRFSGRQFSNSRSEMNVSTLELGDSALYLCASSLDRRNNEQFFGPGTRLTVL.

V is TRBV7-2 and J is TRBJ2-1; TCRdb picks TRBD1, but there is no DNA to check that call. Per germline, CDR1 SGHTA and CDR2 FQGNSA. This CDR3 has 15 residues. The CDR3 loop is CASLFRGQSYNEQFF.

V is TRBV7-9 and J is TRBJ1-1; TCRdb lists TRBD1, though no DNA is available to test this call. CDR3 size: 13 residues. CDR1 is SEHNR and CDR2 is FQNEAQ in the germline V gene (reference sequence). CDR3 region: CASSPQGRTEAFF.

The chain has TRBV12-3 or TRBV12-4 and TRBJ2-1; the TCRdb D gene call, TRBD2, has no DNA to confirm it. This CDR3 contains 12 residues. The CDR3 region is CASSNPGLTKNF.

The rearrangement links TRBV3-1 to TRBJ1-1. CDR1 LGHDT and CDR2 YNNKEL come from the germline V gene (reference sequence). The CDR3 is 17 amino acids. The CDR3 sequence is CASSPNRGLRRSTEAFF.

The rearrangement links TRBV4-2 to TRBJ2-3; TCRdb's D call, TRBD2, is unchecked because there is no DNA. This CDR3 has 16 amino acids. Germline assignment: CDR1 LGHNA and CDR2 YNFKEQ. The CDR3 reads CASSQGLAAVADTQYF.

The chain carries TRBV9 and TRBJ2-7. The CDR3 has 14 amino acids. Germline V gene sequence: CDR1 SGDLS, CDR2 YYNGEE. The CDR3 spells CASSVGSEAYEQYF.

CDR3 sequence reads: CASSLSGGFYEQYF. The chain couples TRBV7-2 to TRBJ2-7; TCRdb gives TRBD1 as the D gene, but with no DNA this cannot be confirmed. The CDR3 length is 14 residues. The germline gives CDR1 SGHTA, CDR2 FQGNSA.

J is TRBJ2-1 and V is TRBV27; TCRdb indicates TRBD1, and absent DNA this call remains unverified. The CDR3 consists of 16 residues. CDR1 is MNHEY, CDR2 SMNVEV, per germline (reference sequence). This CDR3 is CASSLNRVIPYNEQFF.

This chain links TRBV7-9 with TRBJ2-7; checking the TCRdb D call of TRBD1 is not possible without DNA. Germline V CDR1 and CDR2: SEHNR, FQNEAQ (reference sequence). This CDR3 has 13 residues. The CDR3 here is CASSFAGGREQYF.

The gene calls are TRBV5-1 and TRBJ2-6; the D gene TCRdb calls, TRBD1, cannot be checked with no DNA. The germline gives CDR1 SGHRS, CDR2 YFSETQ. This CDR3 contains 19 residues. The CDR3 protein is CASSLGQIIGSSGANVLTF.

The V and J genes are TRBV19 and TRBJ1-1; no DNA is available, so the TRBD1 call from TCRdb remains unchecked. The CDR3 is 12 amino acids. Looked up from germline, CDR1 is LNHDA and CDR2 is SQIVND (reference sequence). This chain's CDR3 is CASSKQGAEAFF.

This chain links TRBV7-9 with TRBJ1-4; with no DNA, the TCRdb D assignment of TRBD1 cannot be verified. Germline V gene sequence: CDR1 SEHNR, CDR2 FQNEAQ (reference sequence). The CDR3 totals 16 residues. CDR3 in amino acids: CASSHLSPSGNEKLFF.